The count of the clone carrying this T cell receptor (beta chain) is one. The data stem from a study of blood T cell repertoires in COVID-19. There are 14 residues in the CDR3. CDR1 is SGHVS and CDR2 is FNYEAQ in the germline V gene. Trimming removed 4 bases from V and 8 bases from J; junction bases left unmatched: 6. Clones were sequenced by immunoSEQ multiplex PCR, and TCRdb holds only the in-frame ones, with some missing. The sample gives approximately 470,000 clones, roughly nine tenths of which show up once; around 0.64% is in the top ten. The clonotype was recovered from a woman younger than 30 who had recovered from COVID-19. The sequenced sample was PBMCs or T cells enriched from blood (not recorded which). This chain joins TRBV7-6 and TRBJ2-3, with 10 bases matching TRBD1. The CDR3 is CASSSNRDRGTQYF. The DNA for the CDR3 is TGTGCCAGCAGCTCGAACCGGGACAGGGGTACGCAGTATTTT.